The present TCR beta chain was sequenced within a study of early T cells in non-severe SARS-CoV-2 infection (dated by TCRdb to the early 2020s). Background on the whole study: TCR sequencing used bulk RNA from unsorted whole blood, so alpha and beta chains could not be paired.

Broad study findings and their caveats: VDJdb matching was skewed toward anti-spike CD8 responses and likely underestimated virus-specific expansions, missing private and CD4 specificities.

Libraries came from 5' RACE. For sequencing, a NextSeq 500 was employed. The TCR library protocol attached unique molecular identifiers to individual cDNA molecules to correct for sequencing error and PCR bias. Both TCR alpha and beta chains were sequenced, and tight co-correlation was observed between alpha and beta sequence abundances in each sample. In the authors' own workflow: V gene, J gene and CDR3 annotation of TCR sequences was performed with Decombinator V4. Expanded TCRs were defined as changing significantly between any two time points under a Poisson model with p below 0.0001. Abundances of TCRs were expressed as counts per million after normalisation to the total number of TCRs sequenced in each sample. TRAV1-2 paired with TRAJ12, TRAJ20 or TRAJ33 defined MAIT TCRs, while TRAV10 paired with TRAJ18 defined iNKT TCRs. VDJdb, accessed 1 November 2021, was searched for CMV, EBV and SARS-CoV-2 annotated TCRs, excluding TCRs annotated for multiple antigens. The public sequencing data were trimmed at Q25 with fastp and processed into clonotypes with MiXCR by TCRdb, which kept only in-frame beta chains. Each entry is one CDR3 protein sequence, shown with its most common DNA and genes. These V and J calls derive from TCRdb rather than the authors' analysis. The sample contains approximately 69,000 distinct CDR3 sequences, roughly 8.7% of them found a single time. The ten most abundant clones make up under 7% of the sample.

Set within a cohort of healthcare workers in London, UK, this nested case-control study involved weekly PCR testing of nasopharyngeal swabs along with blood sampling. Healthcare workers were recruited between 23 and 31 March 2020, during the week of the UK lockdown, and were followed weekly for up to about 16 weeks. This clonotype has just a few counts. No cognate antigen has been identified for it. There are no base qualities to consult, and no much larger clone falls within one base. From the germline V gene, CDR1 is MNHEY and CDR2 is SVGEGT. Inclusive of the bounding cysteine and phenylalanine, the CDR3 is 14 residues long. The kept DNA is CDR3 alone, 42 bases in frame from the first base. The trim is 3 bases for V and 0 bases for J, with a gap of 6 bases between the germline ends.

The clonotype originates from an adult who was a healthcare worker with PCR-confirmed SARS-CoV-2 infection or an uninfected control (not recorded which). Recombination joined TRBV6-2 or TRBV6-3 with TRBJ1-5, with the D segment identity uncertain. The sample taken for sequencing was whole blood. Read as DNA, the sequence is TGTGCCAGCAGTTATGGATTTAGCAATCAGCCCCAGCATTTT. It encodes CASSYGFSNQPQHF.